The 28 T cell receptor beta chains in this list originate from one sample, sequenced in a study of blood T cell repertoires in COVID-19. Libraries were prepared by immunoSEQ multiplex PCR; TCRdb keeps only in-frame clonotypes and omits some of them. The sample records 80,000 or so clones, about 80% being singletons. Material for sequencing was peripheral blood. Receptors were obtained from a man aged 50-59 years with active or convalescent COVID-19.

Only a few counts were recorded for this clone. The chain combines TRBV3-1 (or the pseudogene TRBV3-2) with TRBJ2-5, with 8 nucleotides matching TRBD1. Unmatched junction bases numbered 10, after V lost 4 bases and J lost 12 bases. Germline V gene data show CDR1 as LGHDT and CDR2 as YNNKEL (reference sequence). This CDR3 has 13 amino acids. CDR3 bases: TGTGCCAGCAGCCGCGGAACACCGACAGGGGAGTACTTC. Encoded protein: CASSRGTPTGEYF.

The rearrangement joins TRBV9 to TRBJ2-7, with D possibly TRBD2 on 6 matching bases. The CDR3 spans 15 residues. The V and J ends lost 3 bases and 5 bases respectively, with 18 bases between them. Germline CDR1 and CDR2: SGDLS and YYNGEE. The DNA of the CDR3 is TGTGCCAGCAGCGCCCGGGGGAATAATGAGAACGAGCAGTACTTC. Translated: CASSARGNNENEQYF.

V is TRBV5-1 and J is TRBJ2-5, with D possibly matching TRBD1 (5 bases). The CDR3 spans 13 residues. Germline assignment: CDR1 SGHRS and CDR2 YFSETQ. V lost 0 bases and J lost 5, with 8 bases in between. CDR3 in amino acids: CASSLDRPETQYF. The CDR3 nucleotides are TGCGCCAGCAGCTTGGACAGGCCCGAGACCCAGTACTTC.

The chain uses TRBV3-1 (or the pseudogene TRBV3-2) and TRBJ2-7; D unresolved. The CDR3 loop spans 15 amino acids. CDR1 LGHDT and CDR2 YNNKEL come from the germline V gene (reference sequence). Trimming removed 0 bases at V and 0 bases at J, with 9 bases between. The CDR3 is CASSQDGSYSYEQYF. The CDR3 nucleotides read TGTGCCAGCAGCCAAGACGGTAGCTACTCCTACGAGCAGTACTTC.

This chain links TRBV9 with TRBJ1-1; D uncertain. CDR1 and CDR2 from the germline V gene are SGDLS and YYNGEE. V lost 4 bases and J 5 bases, leaving 12 bases between the germline ends. This CDR3 comprises 13 residues. The CDR3 sequence is CASSSRVGTEAFF. The CDR3 nucleotides read TGTGCCAGCAGCTCCAGAGTCGGGACTGAAGCTTTCTTT.

This chain uses TRBV5-6 with TRBJ2-1; the match to TRBD2 covers 11 bases. Per the germline V gene, CDR1 is SGHDT and CDR2 is YYEEEE. Germline trimming cut 4 bases from V and 9 bases from J; bases unmatched to any gene: 18. The CDR3 runs 18 residues. The DNA for the CDR3 is TGTGCCAGCAGCGTACTCCCCCCGGGACTAGCGGATGGTAGTGAGCAGTTCTTC. As protein: CASSVLPPGLADGSEQFF.

V is TRBV6-5 and J is TRBJ2-7; a possible D gene is TRBD2 (7 bases). The V end was cut by 2 bases, the J end by 1 base, with 15 bases between. The CDR3 contains 16 residues. Germline V gene data show CDR1 as MNHEY and CDR2 as SVGAGI. This chain's CDR3 is CASSYRGGGQSYEQYF. The CDR3 DNA follows: TGTGCCAGCAGTTACAGGGGGGGAGGCCAATCCTACGAGCAGTACTTC.

This sequence joins TRBV19 and TRBJ1-1; 7 bases map to TRBD1. This CDR3 comprises 12 residues. Germline V CDR1 and CDR2: LNHDA, SQIVND (reference sequence). Trimming took 4 bases from V and 7 from J; bases not matched to a gene: 3. For the CDR3, the DNA is TGTGCCAGTAGTAACAGGGGAGGTGAAGCTTTCTTT. Translation gives CASSNRGGEAFF.

The chain has TRBV5-1 and TRBJ2-3; D ambiguous. This CDR3 has 14 amino acids. From germline, CDR1 is SGHRS and CDR2 YFSETQ. V gave up 2 bases and J gave up 2 bases, with 9 bases separating them. The CDR3 loop is CASSFRDSTDTQYF. CDR3 DNA: TGCGCCAGCAGCTTTCGTGACTCCACAGATACGCAGTATTTT. The full variable domain, with the rest looked up from reference TRBV5-1 and TRBJ2-3, is KAGVTQTPRYLIKTRGQQVTLSCSPISGHRSVSWYQQTPGQGLQFLFEYFSETQRNKGNFPGRFSGRQFSNSRSEMNVSTLELGDSALYLCASSFRDSTDTQYFGPGTRLTVL.

The V and J genes are TRBV11-2 and TRBJ2-3; D ambiguous. This CDR3 region has 15 residues. Trimming shortened V by 7 bases and J by 0 bases, and 14 bases separated the two germline ends. Germline assignment: CDR1 SGHAT and CDR2 FQNNGV. The DNA of the CDR3 is TGTGCCAGCAAAAGGCAGCGATCGAGCACAGATACGCAGTATTTT. Translating it yields CASKRQRSSTDTQYF. Together with reference TRBV11-2 and TRBJ2-3, the CDR3 gives the full variable domain: EAGVAQSPRYKIIEKRQSVAFWCNPISGHATLYWYQQILGQGPKLLIQFQNNGVVDDSQLPKDRFSAERLKGVDSTLKIQPAKLEDSAVYLCASKRQRSSTDTQYFGPGTRLTVL.

This rearrangement joins TRBV11-2 to TRBJ2-1, with a tentative D call TRBD2 (6 bases). Germline loops: CDR1 SGHAT, CDR2 FQNNGV. This CDR3 contains 16 residues. Trimming shortened V by 1 base and J by 12 bases, and 22 bases separated the two germline ends. Written as DNA, the CDR3 is TGTGCCAGCAGCTTAGGCGGGACTCACCTATCCCCGTGGCAGTTCTTC. Protein: CASSLGGTHLSPWQFF. Full variable domain (outside the CDR3, taken from reference TRBV11-2 and TRBJ2-1): EAGVAQSPRYKIIEKRQSVAFWCNPISGHATLYWYQQILGQGPKLLIQFQNNGVVDDSQLPKDRFSAERLKGVDSTLKIQPAKLEDSAVYLCASSLGGTHLSPWQFFGPGTRLTVL.

The chain recombines TRBV5-8 with TRBJ2-6; no definite D call. The CDR3 runs to 17 residues. Germline V gene sequence: CDR1 SGHTS, CDR2 YDEGEE. Trimming removed 0 bases at V and 0 bases at J, with 10 bases between. The CDR3, as DNA: TGTGCCAGCAGCTTGGTGGTTGGCATCTCTGGGGCCAACGTCCTGACTTTC. It codes for CASSLVVGISGANVLTF. The full variable domain, with the rest looked up from reference TRBV5-8 and TRBJ2-6, is EAGVTQSPTHLIKTRGQQATLRCSPISGHTSVYWYQQALGLGLQFLLWYDEGEERNRGNFPPRFSGRQFPNYSSELNVNALELEDSALYLCASSLVVGISGANVLTFGAGSRLTVL.

The V gene is TRBV10-3, the J gene TRBJ2-4; 9 positions agree with TRBD2. This CDR3 has 16 residues. Germline-derived CDR1 and CDR2 are ENHRY and SYGVKD. With 6 bases clipped from V and 0 bases from J, the junction kept 6 bases outside the gene matches. As DNA, the CDR3 is TGTGCCATCAGGGCGAGCGGGGGGCTAGCCAAAAACATTCAGTACTTC. It is translated as CAIRASGGLAKNIQYF.

This clone was seen a few times. CDR3 residues: CASSYGQRQPQHF. In nucleotides, the CDR3 is TGTGCCAGCAGTTACGGACAGCGTCAGCCCCAGCATTTT. The chain joins TRBV6-5 to TRBJ1-5; D might be TRBD1 (6 bases). Germline values: CDR1 MNHEY, CDR2 SVGAGI. The CDR3 extends over 13 amino acids. Trimming took 2 bases from V and 6 from J, leaving 8 bases between them.

The chain uses TRBV24-1 and TRBJ2-5; no definite D call. Germline CDR1 reads KGHDR; CDR2 reads SFDVKD. Trimming took off 2 bases at V and 5 bases at J, with 14 bases between the two ends. CDR3 length: 15 amino acids. The CDR3 bases are TGTGCCACCAGTGATTGGGCAGTTCCTATGGAGACCCAGTACTTC. It specifies CATSDWAVPMETQYF.

V is TRBV12-3 or TRBV12-4 and J is TRBJ1-3; a weak D match, TRBD1 (6 bases). CDR3 length: 13 amino acids. The V gene lost 11 bases and the J gene lost 0 bases, with 11 bases spanning the gap. The CDR3 DNA sequence: TGTGCCTACGGGGGGGCCTCTGGAAACACCATATATTTT. Its translation is CAYGGASGNTIYF.

This chain links TRBV25-1 with TRBJ1-4; 7 positions match TRBD1. This CDR3 has 15 residues. In germline, CDR1 is MGHDK, CDR2 SYGVNS. The J segment lost 8 bases and the V segment lost 4 bases, leaving 10 bases of the junction unmatched. DNA of the CDR3: TGTGCCAGCAGTGCCCCGACAGGGTGGGACGAAAAACTGTTTTTT. Residues: CASSAPTGWDEKLFF.

V gene TRBV3-1 (or the pseudogene TRBV3-2) combines with J gene TRBJ2-2; D is perhaps TRBD2 (5 bases). CDR1 is LGHDT, CDR2 YNNKEL, per germline (reference sequence). Between the trimmed V and J ends, which lost 5 bases and 6 bases, there was a span of 7 bases. There are 12 residues in the CDR3. This CDR3 reads CASSVGAGELFF. In DNA form, the CDR3 reads TGTGCCAGCAGCGTCGGGGCCGGGGAGCTGTTTTTT.

The chain employs TRBV4-1 and TRBJ1-2; D is undetermined. V was pared by 0 bases and J by 8 bases, with 10 bases between. The CDR3 extends over 13 amino acids. Germline V gene sequence: CDR1 MGHRA, CDR2 YSYEKL. The CDR3 is CASSQDQEGGYTF. The DNA of the CDR3 is TGCGCCAGCAGCCAAGATCAGGAGGGAGGCTACACCTTC.

This clone was detected a few times. The rearrangement links TRBV7-9 to TRBJ1-1; TRBD1 is a possible D gene (6 bases). V lost 1 base, J lost 3 bases, and 9 bases lay in between. This CDR3 is built from 14 residues. From germline, CDR1 is SEHNR and CDR2 FQNEAQ (reference sequence). The chain's CDR3 is CASSLVGGDTEAFF. In DNA, the CDR3 is TGTGCCAGCAGCTTAGTAGGGGGAGACACTGAAGCTTTCTTT.

The chain has TRBV7-2 and TRBJ2-7; 11 bases match TRBD2. The J segment lost 5 bases and the V segment lost 6 bases, leaving 6 bases of the junction unmatched. Germline-derived CDR1 and CDR2 are SGHTA and FQGNSA. This CDR3 is 14 amino acids long. The CDR3 loop is CASSYSGGAHEQYF. CDR3 DNA sequence: TGTGCCAGCAGTTATAGCGGGGGGGCCCACGAGCAGTACTTC.

In DNA form, the CDR3 reads TGTGCCAGCAGCCCCCGTCCTAGCGGTGGGGGCGAGCAGTACTTC. Residues: CASSPRPSGGGEQYF. The chain combines TRBV7-6 with TRBJ2-7, with 7 nucleotides matching TRBD2. This CDR3 has 15 amino acids. CDR1 and CDR2 (germline): SGHVS, FNYEAQ. The J segment lost 6 bases and the V segment lost 5 bases, leaving 13 bases of the junction unmatched.

The chain carries TRBV19 and TRBJ1-1; no reliable D call. V was shortened by 5 bases and J by 6 bases, with 10 bases between the two germline ends. The germline CDR1 and CDR2 sequences are LNHDA and SQIVND (reference sequence). The CDR3 extends over 12 amino acids. The CDR3 here is CASSRPPAEAFF. DNA for the CDR3: TGTGCCAGTAGTCGTCCCCCCGCTGAAGCTTTCTTT.

The V call is TRBV18, the J call TRBJ2-1; 10 positions agree with TRBD2. The CDR3 is 15 amino acids. Losses at the gene ends were 2 bases for V and 7 bases for J; bases not matched to a gene: 5. Germline lookup yields CDR1 KGHSH and CDR2 LQKENI. The CDR3 DNA follows: TGTGCCAGCTCACCAACTAGCGGGGTGGGTAATGAGCAGTTCTTC. Amino acids: CASSPTSGVGNEQFF.

This clone was seen only once. The chain uses TRBV3-1 (or the pseudogene TRBV3-2) and TRBJ1-1; the match to TRBD1 covers 7 bases. The CDR3 is 15 amino acids. CDR1 and CDR2 (germline): LGHDT, YNNKEL (reference sequence). Trimming removed 6 bases from V and 1 base from J; junction bases left unmatched: 8. This CDR3 is CASRQEGAGNTEAFF. CDR3 nucleotides: TGTGCCAGCAGACAGGAGGGGGCAGGGAACACTGAAGCTTTCTTT.

V is TRBV5-1 and J is TRBJ1-6, with D possibly being TRBD1 (6 bases). CDR1 and CDR2 (germline): SGHRS, YFSETQ. V was pared by 0 bases and J by 14 bases, with 12 bases between. This CDR3 region has 13 residues. CDR3 region: CASSLEGAGALHF. The CDR3 bases are TGCGCCAGCAGCTTGGAAGGGGCAGGGGCCCTCCACTTT.

This clone was observed a few times. The rearrangement links TRBV7-9 to TRBJ1-2, with 7 bases identical to TRBD1. The length of the CDR3 is 14 residues. CDR1 and CDR2 (germline): SEHNR, FQNEAQ (reference sequence). V shed 6 bases and J 8 bases; nucleotides not matched to a gene: 12. CDR3 protein: CASREGALLGGYTF. Here the CDR3 DNA reads TGTGCCAGCAGGGAGGGGGCCCTTCTAGGAGGCTACACCTTC.

The chain carries TRBV19 and TRBJ1-2; D might be TRBD1 (6 bases). Trimming took 6 bases from V and 4 from J, leaving 12 bases between them. The germline CDR1 and CDR2 sequences are LNHDA and SQIVND (reference sequence). This CDR3 spans 13 amino acids. CDR3 coding DNA: TGTGCCAGTAGAACAGGGTGGGCCTATGGCTACACCTTC. It codes for CASRTGWAYGYTF.